This entry is about one T cell receptor (beta chain). Antigen unknown. Germline loops: CDR1 SGHAT, CDR2 FQNNGV. The CDR3 sequence is 17 residues long. These data belong to a study of graft-versus-host responses after intestinal transplantation. General observations from the study: Individuals who had graft-donor T cell macrochimerism had allografts that showed high graft-versus-host to host-versus-graft clonal ratios. Ileal or blood samples showed some GvH clones first, and such clones were also found in recipient marrow.

The assay was immunoSEQ multiplex PCR, and TCRdb's table has in-frame clones only and misses some. The data contain about 98,000 clones, 86% of them singletons. This TCR was recovered from a human patient who received an intestinal transplant, so some T cells may come from the graft donor. This specimen was PBMCs, taken 255 days after intestinal transplant. The gene calls are TRBV11-2 and TRBJ2-5; a possible D gene is TRBD2 (6 bases). With the DNA end fitting TRBJ2-7 better, the J assignment may be wrong. The CDR3 is CASSLRGTHPRDYEQYF. CDR3 DNA sequence: TGTGCCAGCAGCTTACGCGGGACGCATCCCAGGGACTACGAGCAGTACTTC.